This TCR beta chain is drawn from a study of CD8+ T cells in alopecia areata. Noted treatment: oral pan-JAK inhibitor, 5-10 mg twice daily. cDNA reverse transcribed from extracted RNA served as the sequencing template. Profiling relied on immunoSEQ multiplex PCR, and the TCRdb table lists in-frame clones only, not all of them. Here the sample spans approximately 170,000 clones, 55% to 75% being singletons. A word on this clone: Antigen: not known.

The study, taken as a whole, reports: Among the top 100, expanded CD8+ clones, as well as scalp clonality, were significantly decreased by tofacitinib.

The CDR3 has 16 amino acids. Germline V gene sequence: CDR1 SGHTA, CDR2 FQGNSA. J gave up 4 bases and V 7 bases, and 12 bases lay outside the gene matches. The receptor comes from a human donor with alopecia areata. This chain uses TRBV7-2 with TRBJ2-1, with TRBD2 matching over 8 bases. The source was CD4+ T cells sorted from blood, collected at week 24, from a patient treated with tofacitinib. This chain's CDR3 is CASNKAGAELYNEQFF. The CDR3 nucleotides are TGTGCCAGCAACAAAGCGGGGGCGGAATTGTACAATGAGCAGTTCTTC. Combining the CDR3 with reference TRBV7-2 and TRBJ2-1 gives the whole variable domain GAGVSQSPSNKVTEKGKDVELRCDPISGHTALYWYRQSLGQGLEFLIYFQGNSAPDKSGLPSDRFSAERTGGSVSTLTIQRTQQEDSAVYLCASNKAGAELYNEQFFGPGTRLTVL.